The 5 T cell receptor beta chains reported below all come from one sample, sequenced in a study of shared clonotypes between healthy human individuals. Profiling relied on immunoSEQ multiplex PCR, and the TCRdb table lists in-frame clones only, not all of them. The table has approximately 650,000 clones, nearly 97% seen once. Naive CD8 cells, CD45RO-negative and positively selected for CCR7, excluded terminally differentiated effector memory CD45RA+ cells. The sequenced material came from naive CD8+ T cells sorted from blood. All receptors derive from a woman younger than 45 in good health.

V gene TRBV7-3 combines with J gene TRBJ2-1; 9 bases match TRBD2. This CDR3 is built from 17 residues. CDR1 is SGHTA and CDR2 is FQGTGA in the germline V gene. V trimming: 4 bases; J trimming: 8 bases; junction bases outside the gene matches: 15. The CDR3 nucleotides are TGTGCCAGCAGCTCGCTTACGGCGGGAGGGCCGTCGGATGAGCAGTTCTTC. Its protein product is CASSSLTAGGPSDEQFF. The whole variable domain, remainder taken from reference TRBV7-3 and TRBJ2-1, is GAGVSQTPSNKVTEKGKYVELRCDPISGHTALYWYRQSLGQGPEFLIYFQGTGAADDSGLPNDRFFAVRPEGSVSTLKIQRTERGDSAVYLCASSSLTAGGPSDEQFFGPGTRLTVL.

The chain uses TRBV15 and TRBJ2-3; D is unclear. In germline, CDR1 is LNHNV, CDR2 YYDKDF (reference sequence). CDR3 length equals 14 residues. Trimming cost V 0 bases and J 3 bases, with 7 bases left between them. Here the CDR3 DNA reads TGTGCCACCAGCAGAGAACGTTCAACAGATACGCAGTATTTT. Protein product: CATSRERSTDTQYF.

This clone was detected only once. The chain couples TRBV7-8 to TRBJ2-1; 11 bases agree with TRBD2. CDR3 length equals 16 residues. V dropped 3 bases and J dropped 8; count of bases not matched to a gene: 9. CDR1 SGHVS and CDR2 FQNEAQ come from the germline V gene. The chain's CDR3 is CASSLELAGVIDEQFF. CDR3 DNA sequence: TGTGCCAGCAGCTTGGAACTAGCGGGAGTGATCGATGAGCAGTTCTTC.

The V gene is TRBV21-1, the J gene TRBJ1-3. TRBV21-1 constitutes a pseudogene. The CDR3 has 17 residues. Here the CDR3 reads CASSKEGWDNSGNTIYF. The CDR3 region has the DNA TGTGCCAGCAGCAAAGAAGGGTGGGATAACTCTGGAAACACCATATATTTT.

This rearrangement joins TRBV4-1 to TRBJ2-5; 9 bases line up with TRBD2. With the DNA end fitting TRBJ2-7 better, the J assignment may be wrong. CDR3 length: 14 residues. Germline values: CDR1 MGHRA, CDR2 YSYEKL. The CDR3 bases are TGCGCCAGCAGCCAAGCAGCGGGAGGTTACGAGCAGTACTTC. Its translation is CASSQAAGGYEQYF.